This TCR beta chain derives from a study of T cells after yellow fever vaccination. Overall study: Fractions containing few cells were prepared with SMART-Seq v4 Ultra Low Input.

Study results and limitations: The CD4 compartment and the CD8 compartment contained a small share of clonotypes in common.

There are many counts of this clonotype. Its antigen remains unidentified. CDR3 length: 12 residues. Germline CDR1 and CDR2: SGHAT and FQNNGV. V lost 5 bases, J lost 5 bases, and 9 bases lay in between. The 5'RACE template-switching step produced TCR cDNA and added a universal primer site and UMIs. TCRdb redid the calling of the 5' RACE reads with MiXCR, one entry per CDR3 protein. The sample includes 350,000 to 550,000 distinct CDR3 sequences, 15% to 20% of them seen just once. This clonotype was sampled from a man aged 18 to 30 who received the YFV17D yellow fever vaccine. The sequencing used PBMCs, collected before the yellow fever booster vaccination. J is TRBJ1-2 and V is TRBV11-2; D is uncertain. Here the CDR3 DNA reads TGTGCCAGCAGCCAGTATGAGTATGGCTACACCTTC. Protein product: CASSQYEYGYTF.